Listed here are 20 T cell receptor beta chains from one sample, sequenced in a study of blood T cell repertoires in COVID-19. Data came from immunoSEQ multiplex PCR; TCRdb stores just in-frame clones and leaves some out. The sample has under 450,000 clones, less than 90% seen once; the top ten hold approximately 5.4%. The sequenced material came from PBMCs or T cells enriched from blood (not recorded which). The receptors derive from a woman between 50 and 59 years old who had recovered from COVID-19.

V and J are TRBV4-1 and TRBJ1-6; possibly TRBD1 for D (5 bases). Germline V gene sequence: CDR1 MGHRA, CDR2 YSYEKL. Trimming took off 4 bases at V and 4 bases at J, with 20 bases between the two ends. The CDR3 is made up of 18 amino acids. CDR3 loop: CASSLDLRVPTYNSPLHF. The CDR3 DNA sequence: TGCGCCAGCAGCCTAGACCTCAGGGTGCCCACTTATAATTCACCCCTCCACTTT.

V usage is TRBV10-3 and J usage is TRBJ2-2; 9 bases are a match to TRBD2. The V gene's germline CDR1 is ENHRY and CDR2 SYGVKD. The CDR3 runs to 13 residues. V shed 6 bases and J 6 bases; nucleotides not matched to a gene: 2. The CDR3 sequence: CAIRGTSPGELFF. CDR3 in DNA: TGTGCCATCAGGGGGACTAGCCCCGGGGAGCTGTTTTTT.

The gene calls are TRBV12-3 or TRBV12-4 and TRBJ2-1; 7 nucleotides agree with TRBD2. CDR3 length: 12 amino acids. With 5 bases clipped from V and 10 bases from J, the junction kept 5 bases outside the gene matches. CDR3 coding DNA: TGTGCCAGCAGTACGGGACTATCCGAGCAGTTCTTC. Its protein product is CASSTGLSEQFF.

This chain uses TRBV5-8 with TRBJ2-7; D not resolved. V lost 3 bases to trimming and J lost 2 bases, with 18 bases between them. The CDR3 loop spans 16 amino acids. Germline V CDR1 and CDR2: SGHTS, YDEGEE. CDR3 residues: CASSSSLWQMAYEQYF. CDR3 DNA: TGTGCCAGCAGCTCCTCGTTGTGGCAGATGGCCTACGAGCAGTACTTC.

As DNA, the CDR3 is TGTGCCAGCAGGAAAGACAGAAATCAGCCCCAGCATTTT. Translation: CASRKDRNQPQHF. The chain is built from TRBV6-5 and TRBJ1-5, with D possibly matching TRBD1 (5 bases). CDR1 and CDR2 from the germline V gene are MNHEY and SVGAGI. The CDR3 loop spans 13 amino acids. The V end lost 6 bases, the J end lost 4 bases, and 10 bases lay between the germline ends.

This clone has a handful of counts. The chain uses TRBV4-1 and TRBJ1-2, with D perhaps matching TRBD1 (6 bases). V lost 1 base, J lost 2 bases, and 14 bases lay in between. Germline CDR1 reads MGHRA; CDR2 reads YSYEKL. The CDR3 is 16 amino acids. This chain's CDR3 is CASSQGTGQKNYGYTF. CDR3 coding DNA: TGCGCCAGCAGCCAAGGAACGGGACAAAAGAACTATGGCTACACCTTC.

V usage is TRBV10-3 and J usage is TRBJ2-1; 13 nucleotides line up with TRBD2. Germline V gene sequence: CDR1 ENHRY, CDR2 SYGVKD. The CDR3 sequence is 19 residues long. With V trimmed by 5 bases and J by 0 bases, 10 bases remained unmatched. The CDR3 sequence: CAISMGWTSGGSSYNEQFF. CDR3 DNA: TGTGCCATCAGTATGGGATGGACTAGCGGGGGTAGCTCCTACAATGAGCAGTTCTTC.

The rearrangement uses TRBV3-1 (or the pseudogene TRBV3-2) and TRBJ2-2; 11 bases line up with TRBD2. The CDR3 length is 20 residues. The germline V gene encodes CDR1 LGHDT and CDR2 YNNKEL (reference sequence). J was trimmed by 4 bases and V by 0 bases; bases with no gene match: 13. The DNA for the CDR3 is TGTGCCAGCAGCCAAGATCTGGGTCTAGCGGGGGGTCAGGGCACCGGGGAGCTGTTTTTT. Encoded protein: CASSQDLGLAGGQGTGELFF.

The V gene is TRBV30, the J gene TRBJ1-5; D is ambiguous. The CDR3 runs to 13 residues. Germline values: CDR1 GTSNPN, CDR2 SVGIG (reference sequence). The V and J ends lost 1 base and 4 bases respectively, with 8 bases between them. CDR3: CAWSGVANQPQHF. The CDR3 region has the DNA TGTGCCTGGAGTGGAGTTGCAAATCAGCCCCAGCATTTT. The entire variable domain, with the rest obtained from reference TRBV30 and TRBJ1-5, is as follows: SQTIHQWPATLVQPVGSPLSLECTVEGTSNPNLYWYRQAAGRGLQLLFYSVGIGQISSEVPQNLSASRPQDRQFILSSKKLLLSDSGFYLCAWSGVANQPQHFGDGTRLSIL.

The chain has TRBV29-1 and TRBJ2-2; D is uncertain. Trimming stripped 4 bases from V and 4 bases from J, with 7 bases between. Germline V gene sequence: CDR1 SQVTM, CDR2 ANQGSEA. The CDR3 is made up of 12 amino acids. The CDR3 is CSVAESTGELFF. The DNA of the CDR3 is TGCAGCGTTGCTGAGAGCACCGGGGAGCTGTTTTTT.

The chain couples TRBV6-6 to TRBJ1-1, with 9 bases matching TRBD1. J gave up 5 bases and V 6 bases, and 13 bases lay outside the gene matches. Germline-derived CDR1 and CDR2 are MNHNY and SVGAGI (reference sequence). This CDR3 comprises 16 residues. The CDR3 is CASRKSTGQGRTEAFF. The CDR3 coding sequence is TGTGCCAGCAGAAAGTCCACGGGACAGGGAAGGACTGAAGCTTTCTTT.

The chain uses TRBV19 and TRBJ1-5; D is perhaps TRBD1 (5 bases). The germline V gene encodes CDR1 LNHDA and CDR2 SQIVND (reference sequence). The CDR3 totals 11 residues. Trimming cost V 6 bases and J 5 bases, with 5 bases left between them. DNA for the CDR3: TGTGCCAGTAGACAGGATCAGCCCCAGCATTTT. Amino acid sequence: CASRQDQPQHF.

In this sample, this clone turned up a few times. The CDR3 is CASSPIRQVGGAFF. The CDR3, as DNA: TGTGCCAGCAGCCCTATCCGACAGGTTGGGGGAGCTTTCTTT. The V call is TRBV4-2, the J call TRBJ1-1; possibly TRBD1 for D (6 bases). This CDR3 region has 14 residues. Per germline, CDR1 LGHNA and CDR2 YNFKEQ. V was clipped by 4 bases and J by 10 bases, with 19 bases between them.

V usage is TRBV5-1 and J usage is TRBJ1-2; 9 positions agree with TRBD1. This CDR3 has 15 amino acids. Germline CDR1 SGHRS, CDR2 YFSETQ. V lost 4 bases and J lost 4; bases outside the gene matches: 8. The CDR3 coding sequence is TGCGCCAGCAGCCTTCAAACGGGACAGGGCTATGGCTACACCTTC. This encodes CASSLQTGQGYGYTF. The full variable domain, its missing parts supplied by reference TRBV5-1 and TRBJ1-2, is KAGVTQTPRYLIKTRGQQVTLSCSPISGHRSVSWYQQTPGQGLQFLFEYFSETQRNKGNFPGRFSGRQFSNSRSEMNVSTLELGDSALYLCASSLQTGQGYGYTFGSGTRLTVV.

The CDR3 sequence: CAWRRGQGAEAFF. The CDR3 DNA is TGTGCCTGGAGGCGAGGACAGGGGGCTGAAGCTTTCTTT. This rearrangement joins TRBV30 to TRBJ1-1, with 10 bases identical to TRBD1. Trimming cost V 3 bases and J 6 bases; bases outside gene matches: 4. The length of the CDR3 is 13 residues. The germline CDR1 and CDR2 sequences are GTSNPN and SVGIG (reference sequence).

This clone was detected only once. The V and J genes are TRBV2 and TRBJ1-6, with 11 bases lining up with TRBD1. Germline-derived CDR1 and CDR2 are SNHLY and FYNNEI. Trimming took 9 bases from V and 10 from J; bases not matched to a gene: 5. The CDR3 is 13 residues long. The CDR3: CASTGQGDSPLHF. In DNA form, the CDR3 reads TGTGCCAGTACGGGACAGGGGGACTCACCCCTCCACTTT.

The chain links TRBV29-1 to TRBJ1-1, with D perhaps matching TRBD1 (5 bases). CDR1 and CDR2 (germline): SQVTM, ANQGSEA. Deletions cut 4 bases from V and 3 bases from J, with 12 bases between. This CDR3 has 13 amino acids. The CDR3 loop is CSVVGGGYTEAFF. Here the CDR3 DNA reads TGCAGCGTTGTCGGGGGGGGGTACACTGAAGCTTTCTTT.

The chain combines TRBV7-2 with TRBJ2-7, with 14 bases fitting TRBD2. Germline V gene data show CDR1 as SGHTA and CDR2 as FQGNSA. The CDR3 has 14 residues. V shed 5 bases and J 7 bases; nucleotides not matched to a gene: 4. The CDR3 coding sequence is TGTGCCAGCAGCCCAGGGACTAGCGGGAGTGAGCAGTACTTC. This sequence encodes CASSPGTSGSEQYF.

The chain carries TRBV6-5 and TRBJ1-1, with D unclear. The germline V gene has CDR1 MNHEY and CDR2 SVGAGI. CDR3 length equals 14 residues. V lost 6 bases to trimming and J lost 1 base, with 12 bases between them. The CDR3 DNA reads as TGTGCCAGCAGGCAAGCCTTACCGAACACTGAAGCTTTCTTT. Its translation: CASRQALPNTEAFF.

The rearrangement uses TRBV11-2 and TRBJ1-1; maybe TRBD1 (6 bases). This CDR3 region has 14 residues. V was trimmed by 3 bases and J by 1 base, leaving 9 bases between them. Germline lookup yields CDR1 SGHAT and CDR2 FQNNGV. This CDR3 is CASSFGQSNTEAFF. The CDR3 DNA sequence: TGTGCCAGCAGCTTCGGACAGTCGAACACTGAAGCTTTCTTT. Complete variable domain (other parts from reference TRBV11-2 and TRBJ1-1): EAGVAQSPRYKIIEKRQSVAFWCNPISGHATLYWYQQILGQGPKLLIQFQNNGVVDDSQLPKDRFSAERLKGVDSTLKIQPAKLEDSAVYLCASSFGQSNTEAFFGQGTRLTVV.